A selection of T cell receptor beta chains follows, all from one sample in a study of blood T cell repertoires in COVID-19. The assay was immunoSEQ multiplex PCR, and TCRdb's table has in-frame clones only and misses some. This table holds 250,000 to 350,000 clones, roughly 91% found once. The sample taken for sequencing was peripheral blood. All receptors come from a man aged 25-45 years with acute or convalescent COVID-19. Both conserved end residues are part of each CDR3. D genes are given only for firm matches. Clone size is not always given. Where it is, it says once, few, many or a class for expanded clones.

length,D,V,size,J,DNA,CDR3
14,TRBD1,TRBV3-1/TRBV3-2,NA,TRBJ2-1,TGTGCCAGCAGGCCGGGACAGGGGTGGCATGAGCAGTTCTTC,CASRPGQGWHEQFF
15,NA,TRBV28,NA,TRBJ2-3,TGTGCCAGCAGTCAAGGGGCTGTTCACTCAAATACGCAGTATTTT,CASSQGAVHSNTQYF
14,TRBD1,TRBV3-1/TRBV3-2,NA,TRBJ1-5,TGTGCCAGCAGCCAAGGGGACAGTGTGCGGCCCCAGCATTTT,CASSQGDSVRPQHF
14,NA,TRBV18,NA,TRBJ2-7,TGTGCCAGCTCACCTACAGGGTACTCCTACGAGCAGTACTTC,CASSPTGYSYEQYF
15,TRBD1,TRBV9,NA,TRBJ2-5,TGTGCCAGCAGCCACCACAGGGGAGACCAAGAGACCCAGTACTTC,CASSHHRGDQETQYF
14,NA,TRBV19,NA,TRBJ2-6,TGTGCCAGTAGGAGCCTCTCTGGGGCCAACGTCCTGACTTTC,CASRSLSGANVLTF
13,NA,TRBV6-5,NA,TRBJ1-2,TGTGCCAGCAGTAGGACTCCCAACTATGGCTACACCTTC,CASSRTPNYGYTF
15,TRBD2,TRBV18,NA,TRBJ2-3,TGTGCCAGCTCGCCTACTAGCGGGAGCACAGATACGCAGTATTTT,CASSPTSGSTDTQYF
14,NA,TRBV18,NA,TRBJ2-7,TGTGCCAGCTCAAAAAAACAACAGGGCCACGAGCAGTACTTC,CASSKKQQGHEQYF
17,NA,TRBV5-1,once,TRBJ2-1,TGCGCCAGCAGCTTGGGGCCTAGCTTACCAGACTACAATGAGCAGTTCTTC,CASSLGPSLPDYNEQFF
15,NA,TRBV5-5,NA,TRBJ2-5,TGTGCCAGCAGCCCCACCGGGACATCAATTGAGACCCAGTACTTC,CASSPTGTSIETQYF
13,NA,TRBV3-1/TRBV3-2,NA,TRBJ2-1,TGTGCCAGCAGAGCGGGCTCCGGGGGTAAACAGTTCTTC,CASRAGSGGKQFF
16,NA,TRBV3-1/TRBV3-2,NA,TRBJ1-4,TGTGCCAGCAGCCAAGGGCCGGGCGGGGGTATTAAAAAACTGTTTTTT,CASSQGPGGGIKKLFF
12,TRBD1,TRBV2,NA,TRBJ2-7,TGTGCCAGCATTAGACAGGGGTCCGAGCAGTACTTC,CASIRQGSEQYF
16,TRBD1,TRBV24-1,NA,TRBJ1-2,TGTGCCACCAGTGGCCCTATAGAGGGACAGATTCGAGGCTACACCTTC,CATSGPIEGQIRGYTF
12,TRBD1,TRBV15,NA,TRBJ1-4,TGTGCCACCAGCAAGCGACAGGGGGAACTGTTTTTT,CATSKRQGELFF
16,TRBD2,TRBV5-5,NA,TRBJ2-3,TGTGCCAGCAGCCGATTAGCGGGAGGGCCGCCAGATACGCAGTATTTT,CASSRLAGGPPDTQYF